A selection of T cell receptor beta chains follows, all from one sample in a study of cytomegalovirus exposure and HLA in healthy donors. The method was immunoSEQ multiplex PCR; TCRdb's version includes in-frame clones alone and lacks a portion of them. In the table there are 150,000 to 160,000 clones, 65% to 80% of which are singletons. Sequenced sample: PBMCs. The receptors shown here come from a man aged 18 to 29 in good health and CMV-seronegative. The CDR3 runs from the conserved cysteine through the conserved F or W. Fields, in order: J gene, clone size, V gene, D gene, CDR3 DNA, CDR3 protein. The D gene is left open where the match is weak. Part of the rows lack a size; the others show once, few, many or a class for expanded clones.

TRBJ2-5 | . | TRBV5-4 | . | TGTGCCAGCAGCTTGTCCGGGGAAGAGACCCAGTACTTC | CASSLSGEETQYF
TRBJ1-6 | few | TRBV4-2 | TRBD1 | TGTGCCAGCAGCCAAGTAGGCAGGGGGCCGGATAATTCACCCCTCCACTTT | CASSQVGRGPDNSPLHF
TRBJ1-1 | . | TRBV5-4 | . | TGTGCCAGCAGCTGGGGGGGCAGCGAAGCTTTCTTT | CASSWGGSEAFF
TRBJ1-1 | . | TRBV29-1 | TRBD1 | TGCAGCGCCGGACAGGGTCCCATGAACACTGAAGCTTTCTTT | CSAGQGPMNTEAFF
TRBJ2-2 | . | TRBV14 | . | TGTGCCAGCAGCCAAGATGTCGCAGTTAACACCGGGGAGCTGTTTTTT | CASSQDVAVNTGELFF
TRBJ1-5 | . | TRBV19 | TRBD1 | TGTGCCAGTAGACAACTTACAGGGGGGAATCAGCCCCAGCATTTT | CASRQLTGGNQPQHF
TRBJ2-2 | . | TRBV9 | TRBD2 | TGTGCCAGCAGCGTAGCCACCACTAGCGGTGGGACCGGGGAGCTGTTTTTT | CASSVATTSGGTGELFF
TRBJ1-4 | . | TRBV19 | . | TGTGCCTCATATTCGAGCCTAGTGGGTCCATCCTCTCTCAAACTGTTTTTT | CASYSSLVGPSSLKLFF
TRBJ2-7 | . | TRBV6-5 | . | TGTGCCAGCAGTTACTCGCCAGGGGTCTACGAGCAGTACTTC | CASSYSPGVYEQYF
TRBJ2-1 | . | TRBV11-3 | . | TGTGCCAGCAGCTTAGGAGGGAGAGCCTACAATGAGCAGTTCTTC | CASSLGGRAYNEQFF
TRBJ1-2 | . | TRBV19 | . | TGTGCCAGTAGTATTGGAGGGGACTATGGCTACACCTTC | CASSIGGDYGYTF
TRBJ1-2 | . | TRBV28 | . | TGTGCCAGCAGTCTGCCGGGAGGCGGCTACACCTTC | CASSLPGGGYTF
TRBJ2-5 | few | TRBV29-1 | TRBD1 | TGCAGCGCAACGCAGGGGGACGAGACCCAGTACTTC | CSATQGDETQYF
TRBJ1-1 | once | TRBV7-6 | . | TGTGCCAGCAGCTCACAGGGTAGTAGCGCTGAAGCTTTCTTT | CASSSQGSSAEAFF
TRBJ1-1 | few | TRBV7-9 | . | TGTGCCAGCAGCCTTATCCTGGGTCCTCCAAGACGAGGTACTGAAGCTTTCTTT | CASSLILGPPRRGTEAFF
TRBJ1-2 | once | TRBV7-2 | TRBD1 | TGTGCCAGCAGCGCCCTCCGTAGGACAGGGGGCGACAGAGATGGCTACACCTTC | CASSALRRTGGDRDGYTF
TRBJ2-7 | . | TRBV6-5 | . | TGTGCCAGCAGTTACGCCCCAGGGGCCTCCTACGAGCAGTACTTC | CASSYAPGASYEQYF
TRBJ1-1 | . | TRBV6-6 | . | TGTGCCAGCAGTGGGCCAACGCCGGACACTGAAGCTTTCTTT | CASSGPTPDTEAFF
TRBJ1-6 | . | TRBV5-1 | . | TGCGCCAGCAGCTTGGACAGGGCTAGGAATTCACCCCTCCACTTT | CASSLDRARNSPLHF
TRBJ2-7 | . | TRBV4-3 | TRBD1 | TGCGCCAGCAGCCAACCAGGACAGGGAACCTACGAGCAGTACTTC | CASSQPGQGTYEQYF
TRBJ1-5 | . | TRBV9 | TRBD1 | TGTGCCAGCAGCGTAGTAAATAAGAAGGACAGGGACGGCAATCAGCCCCAGCATTTT | CASSVVNKKDRDGNQPQHF
TRBJ2-7 | . | TRBV5-1 | TRBD1 | TGCGCCAGCAGCTTGGGACAGGGGGCCGCCTACGAGCAGTACTTC | CASSLGQGAAYEQYF
TRBJ2-1 | . | TRBV2 | . | TGTGCCAGCAGTGAATCTTGGCAGCGAGCCTACAATGAGCAGTTCTTC | CASSESWQRAYNEQFF
TRBJ1-2 | . | TRBV27 | . | TGTGCCAGCAGTTTAATCCAGGGAAGTGGCTACACCTTC | CASSLIQGSGYTF
TRBJ1-1 | . | TRBV2 | TRBD1 | TGTGCCAGCAGTGAACGACAGGGTTGGAACACTGAAGCTTTCTTT | CASSERQGWNTEAFF
TRBJ1-2 | . | TRBV4-3 | TRBD1 | TGCGCCAGCAGCCCTGACAGGGGGAACTATGGCTACACCTTC | CASSPDRGNYGYTF
TRBJ1-2 | . | TRBV19 | TRBD1 | TGTGCCAGTAGTTTCCAGGGGGCCCTCTATGGCTACACCTTC | CASSFQGALYGYTF
TRBJ1-1 | . | TRBV18 | . | TGTGCCAGCTCACCCCGAGGCACGGAGACTGAAGCTTTCTTT | CASSPRGTETEAFF
TRBJ1-1 | . | TRBV7-4 | TRBD1 | TGTGCCAGCAGCTTAGGGGACAGGGGGAGGACTGAAGCTTTCTTT | CASSLGDRGRTEAFF
TRBJ1-3 | . | TRBV14 | . | TGTGCCAGCAGCCAAGATATGGGGAGCTGGAGGGGCTCTGGAAACACCATATATTTT | CASSQDMGSWRGSGNTIYF
TRBJ1-4 | . | TRBV2 | TRBD1 | TGTGCCAGCAGGGACAGGGAGGAAAAACTGTTTTTT | CASRDREEKLFF
TRBJ1-1 | . | TRBV6-1 | TRBD1 | TGTGCCAGCAGTGCAACCGGGACAGGGACAGTTAGGACTGAAGCTTTCTTT | CASSATGTGTVRTEAFF
TRBJ1-1 | . | TRBV4-1 | TRBD1 | TGCGCCAGCAGCCGGCTTGTAGGACAGGGAGGGGGCACTGAAGCTTTCTTT | CASSRLVGQGGGTEAFF
TRBJ1-3 | few | TRBV6-6 | . | TGTGCCAGCAGAGACAGCCTCTACGTTGGAAACACCATATATTTT | CASRDSLYVGNTIYF
TRBJ1-4 | . | TRBV7-6 | TRBD1 | TGTGCCAGCAGCTCCTACCCCCTCGGGACAGGTTATGAAAAACTGTTTTTT | CASSSYPLGTGYEKLFF
TRBJ2-1 | . | TRBV6-5 | TRBD2 | TGTGCCAGCAAGCTAGCGGGGGGAAATGAGCAGTTCTTC | CASKLAGGNEQFF
TRBJ1-1 | . | TRBV4-1 | . | TGCGCCAGCAGCCCAGTCGGGTACACTGAAGCTTTCTTT | CASSPVGYTEAFF
TRBJ2-7 | . | TRBV7-9 | . | TGTGCCAGCAGCTTAACGTACGGGCAGTACTTC | CASSLTYGQYF
TRBJ2-4 | . | TRBV11-2 | TRBD1 | TGTGCCAGCAGCCCACGACAGGGGGCTTTAAGAAACAGTCAGTACTTC | CASSPRQGALRNSQYF
TRBJ2-6 | once | TRBV5-1 | TRBD2 | TGCGCCAGCAGCTTGTGGTCAGCGGGGGGCCTCTCTGGGGCCAACGTCCTGACCTTC | CASSLWSAGGLSGANVLTF
TRBJ1-2 | . | TRBV6-5 | . | TGTGCCAGCAGTTTCCCGGACAGTCTTTACTATGGCTACACCTTC | CASSFPDSLYYGYTF
TRBJ2-5 | . | TRBV10-3 | TRBD1 | TGTGCCATCAGTGAGACCCCCGGGACAGGGCAGGGGGAGACCCAGTACTTC | CAISETPGTGQGETQYF
TRBJ1-5 | . | TRBV5-6 | . | TGTGCCAGCAGCTCTCACGAGGGACCCCAGCATTTT | CASSSHEGPQHF
TRBJ1-2 | . | TRBV27 | TRBD1 | TGTGCCAGCAGTTGGGGGATTGGGGCTGGACAGGCGAGCTATGGCTACACCTTC | CASSWGIGAGQASYGYTF
TRBJ1-5 | few | TRBV6-1 | TRBD1 | TGTGCCAGCAGTGGGACAGGGGGCGGGCATGGGAGCAATCAGCCCCAGCATTTT | CASSGTGGGHGSNQPQHF
TRBJ1-5 | . | TRBV6-6 | . | TGTGCCAGCACCACAGGATCACATCAGCCCCAGCATTTT | CASTTGSHQPQHF
TRBJ1-2 | . | TRBV5-1 | . | TGCGCCAGCCGCGGGGGCGAGGTCTATGGCTACACCTTC | CASRGGEVYGYTF
TRBJ2-3 | . | TRBV28 | TRBD1 | TGTGCCAGCAGTTTATCTCACAGGGGGCGAGTTAGGGCAGATACGCAGTATTTT | CASSLSHRGRVRADTQYF
TRBJ2-7 | . | TRBV5-5 | TRBD1 | TGTGCCAGCAGCGGGGCGACAGGGAACTACGAGCAGTACTTC | CASSGATGNYEQYF
TRBJ1-1 | . | TRBV4-3 | . | TGCGCCAGCAGCATAAGAGGGGGACGAACTGAAGCTTTCTTT | CASSIRGGRTEAFF
TRBJ1-6 | . | TRBV4-1 | . | TGCGCCAGCAGCCAAAGGGGAAAGAATTCACCCCTCCACTTT | CASSQRGKNSPLHF
TRBJ2-7 | . | TRBV5-1 | . | TGCGCCAGCAGCTTGGTGGTTTACAGCTCTGAGAAGATGCAGTACTTC | CASSLVVYSSEKMQYF
TRBJ2-3 | few | TRBV2 | TRBD1 | TGTGCCAGCAGTCCGGGACAGGGGGTCCCTACGCAGTATTTT | CASSPGQGVPTQYF
TRBJ1-1 | few | TRBV28 | TRBD1 | TGTGCCAGCAGTTTACGACAGGGTTGGGCTGAAGCTTTCTTT | CASSLRQGWAEAFF
TRBJ2-2 | . | TRBV27 | . | TGTGCCAGCAGGGCGGTGGGGGGGAACACCGGGGAGCTGTTTTTT | CASRAVGGNTGELFF